This TCR beta chain was recovered during a study of shared clonotypes between healthy human individuals. CDR1 is SGHAT, CDR2 FQNNGV, per germline. This CDR3 has 15 residues. V was pared by 1 base and J by 6 bases, with 5 bases of the junction left unmatched. The naive CD8 subset, CD45RO-negative cells positively selected for CCR7, excluded terminally differentiated effector memory CD45RA+ cells. TCRdb keeps only in-frame clones here, not all; method: immunoSEQ multiplex PCR. The data contain roughly 1,800,000 clones, less than 95% of them singletons. The sample consisted of naive CD8+ T cells sorted from blood. This TCR was recovered from a man between 18 and 35 years old in good health. The chain employs TRBV11-2 and TRBJ2-2, with 7 positions matching TRBD1. The CDR3 DNA reads as TGTGCCAGCAGCTTAGCGACAGGGTTCCCCGGGGAGCTGTTTTTT. Protein product: CASSLATGFPGELFF.